These T cell receptor beta chains were read from a single sample in a study of blood T cell repertoires in COVID-19. Produced via immunoSEQ multiplex PCR; TCRdb's table is partial and in-frame only. Counted here are about 210,000 clones, 86% occurring once; the ten biggest clones make up 4.5% to 6.5%. The sample was PBMCs or T cells enriched from blood (not recorded which). The receptors come from a man between 35 and 55 years old with acute COVID-19. Each CDR3 is given with its conserved first and last residue. D genes are given only for firm matches. A clone size is listed for some rows: how often the clone was seen (once, few, many), or a class if it is expanded.

.	TRBV7-8	TRBD2	TRBJ2-1	CASSPPEWGRAGGPPYEQFF	TGTGCCAGCAGCCCCCCGGAGTGGGGCAGAGCGGGAGGCCCTCCGTATGAGCAGTTCTTC
.	TRBV20-1	.	TRBJ2-5	CSASSSWQGNVETQYF	TGCAGTGCTAGTTCGTCGTGGCAGGGTAATGTGGAGACCCAGTACTTC
.	TRBV10-3	TRBD1	TRBJ1-1	CAIRGDREVKTEAFF	TGTGCCATCAGGGGGGACAGGGAAGTAAAAACTGAAGCTTTCTTT
.	TRBV6-5	.	TRBJ2-7	CASSSQAGSYEQYF	TGTGCCAGCAGTTCCCAGGCGGGGTCCTACGAGCAGTACTTC
.	TRBV5-1	TRBD1	TRBJ1-2	CASSATRDREGGYTF	TGCGCCAGCAGCGCAACCAGGGACAGGGAAGGTGGCTACACCTTC
.	TRBV28	.	TRBJ1-5	CASSKSEGGQPQHF	TGTGCCAGCAGCAAAAGCGAGGGTGGACAGCCCCAGCATTTT
.	TRBV9	.	TRBJ2-3	CASSVGTIPTDTQYF	TGTGCCAGCAGCGTAGGGACTATACCCACAGATACGCAGTATTTT
.	TRBV29-1	.	TRBJ1-2	CSGFRGYYGYTF	TGCAGCGGTTTCCGGGGTTACTATGGCTACACCTTC
few	TRBV28	TRBD1	TRBJ1-6	CASETGRNSPLHF	TGTGCCAGTGAGACAGGGAGGAATTCACCCCTCCACTTT
.	TRBV6-5	.	TRBJ2-7	CASAPPGGYEQYF	TGTGCCAGCGCCCCCCCCGGGGGCTACGAGCAGTACTTC
.	TRBV9	TRBD2	TRBJ2-1	CASSAPGREGRGGEQFF	TGTGCCAGCAGCGCCCCTGGGCGGGAGGGCCGGGGGGGTGAGCAGTTCTTC
.	TRBV6-5	TRBD1	TRBJ1-1	CASSWRDSEAFF	TGTGCCAGCAGTTGGAGGGACAGTGAAGCTTTCTTT
.	TRBV6-1	.	TRBJ1-5	CASSEVGRGADQPQHF	TGTGCCAGCAGTGAGGTAGGGAGGGGGGCTGATCAGCCCCAGCATTTT
.	TRBV7-8	.	TRBJ2-1	CASSSTRAGEQFF	TGTGCCAGCAGCTCCACTAGGGCTGGTGAGCAGTTCTTC
.	TRBV6-5	.	TRBJ2-5	CASSRRDRRQETQYF	TGTGCCAGCAGTCGGCGGGACAGACGCCAAGAGACCCAGTACTTC
.	TRBV19	TRBD1	TRBJ2-7	CASSIGQGIYEQYF	TGTGCCAGTAGTATTGGACAGGGAATCTACGAGCAGTACTTC
.	TRBV6-5	TRBD2	TRBJ2-1	CASSLPSGTYNEQFF	TGTGCCAGCAGTTTACCTAGCGGGACCTACAATGAGCAGTTCTTC
.	TRBV2	.	TRBJ2-1	CASGLYNEQFF	TGTGCCAGCGGACTTTACAATGAGCAGTTCTTC
.	TRBV4-3	.	TRBJ2-3	CASSLGNDDTQYF	TGCGCCAGCAGCCTCGGGAACGATGATACGCAGTATTTT
.	TRBV5-1	.	TRBJ1-1	CASSLGRTPMNTEAFF	TGCGCCAGCAGCTTGGGGAGGACGCCAATGAACACTGAAGCTTTCTTT
.	TRBV9	TRBD2	TRBJ2-4	CASSVQASGIAGIQYF	TGTGCCAGCAGCGTACAGGCTAGCGGTATTGCTGGCATTCAGTACTTC
.	TRBV4-2	TRBD1	TRBJ2-7	CASSREKGATSSYEQYF	TGTGCCAGCAGCCGAGAAAAGGGGGCCACCAGCTCCTACGAGCAGTACTTC
.	TRBV28	TRBD1	TRBJ1-2	CASSPSGTGNYGYTF	TGTGCCAGCAGTCCTTCCGGGACAGGGAACTATGGCTACACCTTC
.	TRBV6-1	TRBD2	TRBJ2-3	CASSKAGGTDTQYF	TGTGCCAGCAGTAAAGCGGGAGGCACAGATACGCAGTATTTT
.	TRBV5-1	.	TRBJ1-2	CASSSQIGANYGYTF	TGCGCCAGCAGCAGCCAAATCGGAGCTAACTATGGCTACACCTTC
.	TRBV24-1	TRBD1	TRBJ2-2	CATSDSSRGPSAGELFF	TGTGCCACCAGTGACTCAAGCAGGGGGCCGTCAGCCGGGGAGCTGTTTTTT
.	TRBV10-3	TRBD1	TRBJ1-4	CAISESLRTGNEKLFF	TGTGCCATCAGTGAGTCCCTCCGGACAGGGAATGAAAAACTGTTTTTT
.	TRBV28	TRBD1	TRBJ2-7	CASSLLQGANEQYF	TGTGCCAGCAGTTTACTGCAGGGGGCGAACGAGCAGTACTTC